This entry features one TCR beta chain sequence. This sample stems from a study of blood T cell repertoires in COVID-19. As for the study in general: COVID-19 samples, acute and convalescent, were from the United States, Italy and Spain. T cells, B-cell-depleted T cells, or PBMCs provided the cDNA or gDNA that served as material.

This CDR3 comprises 14 residues. V gave up 5 bases and J gave up 0 bases, with 10 bases separating them. In germline, CDR1 is SNHLY, CDR2 FYNNEI. In the original workflow: Amplification of reference gene primers was used by the study to estimate nucleated cell counts. Generated by immunoSEQ multiplex PCR, the TCRdb table keeps only in-frame clones and is missing some. Clone size and the V and J calls come from that table; the DNA yielded D and trimming. The repertoire holds 310,000 or so clones, around 87% seen once, with 4% in the top ten. The J gene is TRBJ1-1, the V gene TRBV2; D might be TRBD1 (5 bases). The receptor comes from a woman in her forties or fifties with active or convalescent COVID-19. The sample was peripheral blood. DNA for the CDR3: TGTGCCAGCAGTTGGGGGGGATTGAACACTGAAGCTTTCTTT. Residues: CASSWGGLNTEAFF.